This is a list of T cell receptor beta chains from one sample in a study of blood T cell repertoires in COVID-19. Profiling relied on immunoSEQ multiplex PCR, and the TCRdb table lists in-frame clones only, not all of them. Among approximately 240,000 clones listed, 75% to 90% were seen once. The sequenced material came from PBMCs or T cells enriched from blood (not recorded which). Every receptor here comes from a woman aged 18-29 years in a cohort exposed to, infected with or recovered from COVID-19 (not recorded which). Both conserved end residues are part of each CDR3. Fields, in order: V gene, clone size, J gene, D gene, CDR3 protein, CDR3 DNA. The D gene is left open where the match is weak. Clone size is stated in some rows and not others, as once, few, many or a class when expanded.

>TRBV10-3|NA|TRBJ2-1|NA
CAISEKGDEQFF
TGTGCCATCAGTGAAAAAGGGGATGAGCAGTTCTTC
>TRBV6-1|NA|TRBJ1-2|TRBD1
CASSEFGTGAARSNYGYTF
TGTGCCAGCAGTGAATTCGGGACAGGGGCCGCCCGCTCTAACTATGGCTACACCTTC
>TRBV7-9|NA|TRBJ2-7|NA
CASSLGFLANYEQYF
TGTGCCAGCAGCTTAGGATTCCTAGCGAACTACGAGCAGTACTTC
>TRBV27|NA|TRBJ2-1|TRBD2
CASSIRLQRGGQEQFF
TGTGCCAGCAGTATAAGACTACAGCGGGGGGGCCAAGAGCAGTTCTTC
>TRBV19|NA|TRBJ2-3|TRBD2
CASSGRADTQYF
TGTGCCAGTAGCGGGAGGGCGGATACGCAGTATTTT
>TRBV5-1|NA|TRBJ2-1|TRBD2
CASSLAGAYYNEQFF
TGCGCCAGCAGCCTAGCGGGAGCCTATTACAATGAGCAGTTCTTC
>TRBV3-1/TRBV3-2|NA|TRBJ1-1|NA
CASSLGLRNTEAFF
TGTGCCAGCAGCCTGGGACTTCGGAACACTGAAGCTTTCTTT
>TRBV9|NA|TRBJ1-1|NA
CASSVSQGMNTEAFF
TGTGCCAGCAGCGTCTCCCAGGGAATGAACACTGAAGCTTTCTTT
>TRBV27|NA|TRBJ1-2|TRBD1
CASRPDRVGGYTF
TGTGCCAGCAGACCAGACAGGGTAGGGGGCTACACCTTC
>TRBV12-3/TRBV12-4|NA|TRBJ1-2|NA
CASRDFNYGYTF
TGTGCCAGCCGGGACTTTAACTATGGCTACACCTTC
>TRBV18|NA|TRBJ2-2|NA
CASSPLILDRLNTGELFF
TGTGCCAGCTCACCACTGATACTGGACCGACTAAACACCGGGGAGCTGTTTTTT
>TRBV30|NA|TRBJ1-5|NA
CAWSVRGLGPQHF
TGTGCCTGGAGTGTACGAGGCCTGGGGCCCCAGCATTTT
>TRBV28|NA|TRBJ2-2|NA
CASTRLRTTGELFF
TGTGCCAGCACCCGACTCAGGACAACCGGGGAGCTGTTTTTT
>TRBV27|NA|TRBJ2-2|TRBD1
CASILYGTGGCTGELFF
TGTGCCAGCATCCTATACGGGACAGGGGGATGCACCGGGGAGCTGTTTTTT
>TRBV9|NA|TRBJ1-2|NA
CASSRLTENYGYTF
TGTGCCAGCAGCCGTTTGACGGAGAACTATGGCTACACCTTC
>TRBV2|NA|TRBJ2-3|TRBD2
CASSLSGGHGRTDTQYF
TGTGCCAGCAGTCTTAGCGGGGGCCATGGGCGCACAGATACGCAGTATTTT
>TRBV3-1/TRBV3-2|NA|TRBJ1-1|NA
CASSQGLGGEAFF
TGTGCCAGCAGCCAAGGGCTCGGGGGTGAAGCTTTCTTT
>TRBV3-1/TRBV3-2|NA|TRBJ1-6|NA
CASSSRDNSPLHF
TGTGCCAGCAGCTCTAGAGATAATTCACCCCTCCACTTT
>TRBV9|once|TRBJ2-7|TRBD2
CASSVEAGAPYEQYF
TGTGCCAGCAGCGTAGAAGCGGGAGCCCCCTACGAGCAGTACTTC
>TRBV6-5|NA|TRBJ1-2|NA
CASEGGGYTF
TGTGCCAGTGAGGGTGGAGGCTACACCTTC
>TRBV5-1|NA|TRBJ2-7|TRBD1
CASSLGRGTGRGYEQYF
TGCGCCAGCAGCTTGGGCCGGGGGACAGGCCGCGGGTACGAGCAGTACTTC
>TRBV10-2|once|TRBJ2-1|NA
CASSGDISYNEQFF
TGCGCCAGCAGTGGGGACATTTCCTACAATGAGCAGTTCTTC
>TRBV14|NA|TRBJ2-7|TRBD2
CASSHGTSGSEQYF
TGTGCCAGCAGCCACGGGACTAGCGGGAGCGAGCAGTACTTC
>TRBV5-1|NA|TRBJ2-3|TRBD2
CASSVGLAGETDTQYF
TGCGCCAGCAGCGTGGGACTAGCGGGGGAGACAGATACGCAGTATTTT